Below are 24 T cell receptor beta chains sequenced from a single sample in a study of blood T cell repertoires in COVID-19. Method: immunoSEQ multiplex PCR; TCRdb's copy keeps in-frame clones and lacks some. The data contain some 320,000 clones, approximately 81% of them singletons. The specimen was PBMCs or T cells enriched from blood (not recorded which). Receptor source: a woman aged 25-40 years who had been exposed to COVID-19.

This rearrangement joins TRBV7-9 to TRBJ1-1; the match to TRBD1 covers 8 bases. Germline CDR1 is SEHNR and CDR2 is FQNEAQ (reference sequence). V dropped 5 bases and J dropped 1; count of bases not matched to a gene: 9. This CDR3 region has 16 residues. The chain's CDR3 is CASSPPTGDPNTEAFF. CDR3 nucleotides: TGTGCCAGCAGCCCACCGACAGGGGACCCGAACACTGAAGCTTTCTTT.

With regard to this clone: Other DNA sequences in the sample encode the same CDR3. This rearrangement joins TRBV25-1 to TRBJ2-2, with 7 nucleotides matching TRBD2. The CDR3 has 13 residues. CDR1 is MGHDK and CDR2 is SYGVNS in the germline V gene. V dropped 6 bases and J dropped 4; count of bases not matched to a gene: 2. The CDR3 nucleotides read TGTGCCAGCAGACCTAGCGGCACCGGGGAGCTGTTTTTT. This codes for CASRPSGTGELFF.

For the CDR3, the DNA is TGTGCCAGCAGCTTACCTCGCTATGGCTACACCTTC. Translating gives CASSLPRYGYTF. This rearrangement joins TRBV7-9 to TRBJ1-2, with D unclear. This CDR3 spans 12 amino acids. V lost 2 bases, J lost 4 bases, and 5 bases lay in between. Germline V CDR1 and CDR2: SEHNR, FQNEAQ (reference sequence). The full variable domain, rest sourced from reference TRBV7-9 and TRBJ1-2, is DTGVSQNPRHKITKRGQNVTFRCDPISEHNRLYWYRQTLGQGPEFLTYFQNEAQLEKSRLLSDRFSAERPKGSFSTLEIQRTEQGDSAMYLCASSLPRYGYTFGSGTRLTVV.

This chain connects TRBV3-1 (or the pseudogene TRBV3-2) to TRBJ1-6; possible D gene TRBD1, 5 bases. Germline V gives CDR1 LGHDT, CDR2 YNNKEL (reference sequence). Trimming took off 2 bases at V and 5 bases at J, with 7 bases between the two ends. The CDR3 is made up of 14 amino acids. The CDR3 DNA is TGTGCCAGCAGCCAAAAGGACAATAATTCACCCCTCCACTTT. Its translation: CASSQKDNNSPLHF.

The genes are TRBV24-1 and TRBJ1-2; a possible D gene is TRBD1 (6 bases). The germline V gene encodes CDR1 KGHDR and CDR2 SFDVKD. The V end lost 5 bases, the J end lost 7 bases, and 13 bases lay between the germline ends. The CDR3 is 13 amino acids. CDR3 in DNA: TGTGCCACCAGTGCTTATAAGGACAGTGGCTACACCTTC. Protein: CATSAYKDSGYTF.

The chain combines TRBV18 with TRBJ2-5, with 7 bases aligning to TRBD2. Germline CDR1 and CDR2: KGHSH and LQKENI. The length of the CDR3 is 13 residues. The V segment lost 3 bases and the J segment 2 bases; nucleotides outside the gene matches: 0. CDR3 residues: CASSPGLQETQYF. DNA for the CDR3: TGTGCCAGCTCACCGGGACTACAAGAGACCCAGTACTTC.

The chain links TRBV30 to TRBJ1-6; D is uncertain. The germline CDR1 and CDR2 sequences are GTSNPN and SVGIG (reference sequence). The CDR3 covers 15 residues. V was clipped by 0 bases and J by 5 bases, with 11 bases between them. CDR3 nucleotides: TGTGCCTGGAGTGTAAAAAGGAGTGATAATTCACCCCTCCACTTT. It codes for CAWSVKRSDNSPLHF. Full variable domain (rest looked up from reference TRBV30 and TRBJ1-6): SQTIHQWPATLVQPVGSPLSLECTVEGTSNPNLYWYRQAAGRGLQLLFYSVGIGQISSEVPQNLSASRPQDRQFILSSKKLLLSDSGFYLCAWSVKRSDNSPLHFGNGTRLTVT.

The chain has TRBV24-1 and TRBJ1-2; 7 bases match TRBD1. Germline assignment: CDR1 KGHDR and CDR2 SFDVKD. J lost 8 bases, V lost 4 bases, and 6 bases had no gene match. The CDR3 extends over 13 amino acids. The CDR3 DNA follows: TGTGCCACCAGTGACCCTGAAGGGGGCGGCTACACCTTC. Its protein is CATSDPEGGGYTF.

The chain recombines TRBV19 with TRBJ1-2, with D maybe TRBD1 (5 bases). Germline V CDR1 and CDR2: LNHDA, SQIVND (reference sequence). V lost 6 bases to trimming and J lost 6 bases, with 14 bases between them. There are 13 residues in the CDR3. The CDR3 is CASRPQETNGYTF. The DNA of the CDR3 is TGTGCCAGTAGGCCACAGGAGACAAATGGCTACACCTTC.

The chain links TRBV30 to TRBJ2-5; tentative D call: TRBD2 (5 bases). This CDR3 is built from 13 residues. The V gene's germline CDR1 is GTSNPN and CDR2 SVGIG (reference sequence). V was trimmed by 0 bases and J by 4 bases, leaving 9 bases between them. CDR3 protein: CAWSVAGPETQYF. CDR3 nucleotides: TGTGCCTGGAGTGTCGCGGGTCCAGAGACCCAGTACTTC.

This chain links TRBV11-2 with TRBJ2-3; D might be TRBD1 (6 bases). Germline lookup yields CDR1 SGHAT and CDR2 FQNNGV. The CDR3 totals 16 residues. The V end lost 4 bases, the J end lost 2 bases, and 16 bases lay between the germline ends. This chain's CDR3 is CASSSIQGRFTDTQYF. CDR3 coding DNA: TGTGCCAGCAGCTCGATACAGGGACGGTTCACAGATACGCAGTATTTT.

The chain is built from TRBV10-1 and TRBJ2-2, with 11 nucleotides matching TRBD2. Trimming cost V 8 bases and J 6 bases; bases outside gene matches: 2. The CDR3 is 13 amino acids. CDR1 and CDR2 from the germline V gene are WNHNN and SYGVQD (reference sequence). The CDR3 bases are TGCGCCAGCCAGACTAGCGGGGCCGGGGAGCTGTTTTTT. Translated, it gives CASQTSGAGELFF.

The rearrangement joins TRBV19 to TRBJ2-1, with D maybe TRBD2 (6 bases). The CDR3 runs 17 residues. V lost 4 bases and J 7 bases, leaving 23 bases between the germline ends. CDR1 LNHDA and CDR2 SQIVND come from the germline V gene (reference sequence). CDR3 protein: CASSTSGSYGGVNEQFF. The CDR3 DNA sequence: TGTGCCAGTAGTACCTCCGGGTCCTACGGGGGAGTGAATGAGCAGTTCTTC. Complete variable domain (other parts from reference TRBV19 and TRBJ2-1): DGGITQSPKYLFRKEGQNVTLSCEQNLNHDAMYWYRQDPGQGLRLIYYSQIVNDFQKGDIAEGYSVSREKKESFPLTVTSAQKNPTAFYLCASSTSGSYGGVNEQFFGPGTRLTVL.

J is TRBJ1-2 and V is TRBV5-1; no definite D call. Trimming shortened V by 8 bases and J by 5 bases, and 10 bases separated the two germline ends. There are 11 residues in the CDR3. Looked up from germline, CDR1 is SGHRS and CDR2 is YFSETQ. CDR3: CAREMDYGYTF. CDR3 sequence (DNA): TGCGCCAGGGAGATGGATTATGGCTACACCTTC.

Comment on this clone: Different DNA sequences within this sample yield the same CDR3. The chain has TRBV5-1 and TRBJ1-1; 7 bases match TRBD1. CDR3 length equals 13 residues. V trimming: 0 bases; J trimming: 5 bases; junction bases outside the gene matches: 1. CDR1 is SGHRS, CDR2 YFSETQ, per germline. The DNA of the CDR3 is TGCGCCAGCAGCTTGGCACAGGGGACTGAAGCTTTCTTT. It codes for CASSLAQGTEAFF.

This clone has just one count. The chain links TRBV9 to TRBJ2-1; 8 nucleotides align to TRBD2. V shed 0 bases, J shed 8 bases, and the junction held 7 bases outside the gene matches. The CDR3 covers 15 residues. The V gene's germline CDR1 is SGDLS and CDR2 YYNGEE. DNA of the CDR3: TGTGCCAGCAGCGTAGCTTGGACTAGCATATATGAGCAGTTCTTC. The encoded protein is CASSVAWTSIYEQFF.

The chain employs TRBV27 and TRBJ2-5, with TRBD2 identical over 15 bases. The germline V gene encodes CDR1 MNHEY and CDR2 SMNVEV (reference sequence). Germline trimming cut 9 bases from V and 4 bases from J; bases unmatched to any gene: 9. The CDR3 consists of 16 residues. CDR3 DNA sequence: TGTGCCAGTAGCCTAGGACTAGCGGGAGGGATAGAGACCCAGTACTTC. It codes for CASSLGLAGGIETQYF.

The genes are TRBV6-1 and TRBJ2-7, with a possible D match to TRBD2 (5 bases). The CDR3 runs 13 residues. Trimming took off 10 bases at V and 5 bases at J, with 18 bases between the two ends. The germline V gene has CDR1 MNHNS and CDR2 SASEGT. The CDR3: CATNRDKTDEQYF. The CDR3 DNA follows: TGTGCCACCAACCGGGATAAAACGGACGAGCAGTACTTC.

CDR3: CASSSYPGRADEQFF. The CDR3 nucleotides read TGCGCCAGCAGCTCCTACCCCGGGAGAGCCGATGAGCAGTTCTTC. The rearrangement joins TRBV5-1 to TRBJ2-1; a weak D match, TRBD2 (6 bases). Germline CDR1 and CDR2: SGHRS and YFSETQ. This CDR3 spans 15 amino acids. Trimming left V 3 bases short and J 8 bases short, with 18 bases between. Complete variable domain (other parts from reference TRBV5-1 and TRBJ2-1): KAGVTQTPRYLIKTRGQQVTLSCSPISGHRSVSWYQQTPGQGLQFLFEYFSETQRNKGNFPGRFSGRQFSNSRSEMNVSTLELGDSALYLCASSSYPGRADEQFFGPGTRLTVL.

V usage is TRBV28 and J usage is TRBJ1-4, with D unclear. Trimming shortened V by 6 bases and J by 10 bases, and 24 bases separated the two germline ends. The CDR3 loop spans 16 amino acids. Germline V gives CDR1 MDHEN, CDR2 SYDVKM. CDR3 nucleotide sequence: TGTGCCAGCAGCCCGGGGATTGGAGGAAGGGTCGGAAAACTGTTTTTT. This codes for CASSPGIGGRVGKLFF.

This chain connects TRBV6-2 or TRBV6-3 to TRBJ1-1, with 7 bases that match TRBD1. With 3 bases clipped from V and 1 base from J, the junction kept 2 bases outside the gene matches. The CDR3 is 14 amino acids. CDR1 is MNHEY, CDR2 SVGEGT, per germline. The CDR3 reads CASSYWTGNTEAFF. CDR3 bases: TGTGCCAGCAGTTATTGGACAGGGAACACTGAAGCTTTCTTT.

This clone was picked up a small number of times. The V gene is TRBV7-9, the J gene TRBJ2-3; possible D gene TRBD2, 5 bases. Trimming cost V 0 bases and J 4 bases, with 8 bases left between them. The CDR3 runs 14 residues. The germline gives CDR1 SEHNR, CDR2 FQNEAQ (reference sequence). The CDR3 sequence is CASSLAGAADTQYF. CDR3 nucleotide sequence: TGTGCCAGCAGCTTAGCGGGAGCAGCAGATACGCAGTATTTT.

The chain combines TRBV2 with TRBJ1-6, with 11 bases lining up with TRBD1. This CDR3 spans 16 amino acids. The V and J ends lost 8 bases and 1 base, in that order; junction bases with no gene match: 4. CDR1 and CDR2 (germline): SNHLY, FYNNEI. The CDR3 sequence is CASHRDRGSYNSPLHF. In nucleotides, the CDR3 is TGTGCCAGCCACCGGGACAGGGGGTCCTATAATTCACCCCTCCACTTT.

The chain uses TRBV29-1 and TRBJ1-4; possible D gene TRBD1, 5 bases. In germline, CDR1 is SQVTM, CDR2 ANQGSEA. V was cut by 4 bases and J by 7 bases, with 13 bases left in between. This CDR3 spans 13 amino acids. The CDR3, as DNA: TGCAGCGTTGGGGGCAGGGAGGCTGAAAAACTGTTTTTT. Its protein is CSVGGREAEKLFF.